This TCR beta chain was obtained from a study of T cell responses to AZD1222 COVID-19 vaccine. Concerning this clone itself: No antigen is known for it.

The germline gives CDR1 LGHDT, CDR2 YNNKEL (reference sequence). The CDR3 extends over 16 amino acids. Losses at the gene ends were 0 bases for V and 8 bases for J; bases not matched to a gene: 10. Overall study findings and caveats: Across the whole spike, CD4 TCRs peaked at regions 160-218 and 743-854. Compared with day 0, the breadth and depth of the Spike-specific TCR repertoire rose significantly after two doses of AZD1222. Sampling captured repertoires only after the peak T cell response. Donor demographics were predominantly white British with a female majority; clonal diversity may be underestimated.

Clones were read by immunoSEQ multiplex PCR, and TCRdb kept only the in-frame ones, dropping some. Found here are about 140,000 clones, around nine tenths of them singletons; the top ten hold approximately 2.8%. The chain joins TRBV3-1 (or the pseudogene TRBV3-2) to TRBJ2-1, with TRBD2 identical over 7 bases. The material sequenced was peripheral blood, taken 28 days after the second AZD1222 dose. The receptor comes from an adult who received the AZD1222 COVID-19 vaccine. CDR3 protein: CASSQEGGGGRDEQFF. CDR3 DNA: TGTGCCAGCAGCCAAGAAGGTGGCGGGGGACGGGATGAGCAGTTCTTC.